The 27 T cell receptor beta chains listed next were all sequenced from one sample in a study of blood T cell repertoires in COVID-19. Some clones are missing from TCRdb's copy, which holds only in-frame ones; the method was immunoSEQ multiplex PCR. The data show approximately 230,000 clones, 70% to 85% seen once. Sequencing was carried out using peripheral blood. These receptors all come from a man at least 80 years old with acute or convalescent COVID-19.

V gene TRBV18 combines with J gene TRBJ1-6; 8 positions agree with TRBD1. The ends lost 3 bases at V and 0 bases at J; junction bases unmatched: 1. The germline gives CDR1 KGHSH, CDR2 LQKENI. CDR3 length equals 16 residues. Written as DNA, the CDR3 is TGTGCCAGCTCACCCCAGGGGGCCTCCTATAATTCACCCCTCCACTTT. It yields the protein CASSPQGASYNSPLHF.

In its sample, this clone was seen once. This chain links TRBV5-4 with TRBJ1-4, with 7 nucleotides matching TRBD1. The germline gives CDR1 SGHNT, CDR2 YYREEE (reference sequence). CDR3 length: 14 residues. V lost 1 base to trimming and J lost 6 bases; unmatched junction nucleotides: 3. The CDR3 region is CASSLKGGDEKLFF. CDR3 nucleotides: TGTGCCAGCAGCTTGAAAGGGGGCGATGAAAAACTGTTTTTT.

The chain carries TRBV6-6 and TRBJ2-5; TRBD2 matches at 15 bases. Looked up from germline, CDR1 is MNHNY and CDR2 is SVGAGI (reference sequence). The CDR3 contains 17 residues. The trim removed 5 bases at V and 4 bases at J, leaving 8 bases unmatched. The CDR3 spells CASSPRTSGRARETQYF. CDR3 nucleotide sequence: TGTGCCAGCAGTCCACGGACTAGCGGGAGGGCCAGAGAGACCCAGTACTTC.

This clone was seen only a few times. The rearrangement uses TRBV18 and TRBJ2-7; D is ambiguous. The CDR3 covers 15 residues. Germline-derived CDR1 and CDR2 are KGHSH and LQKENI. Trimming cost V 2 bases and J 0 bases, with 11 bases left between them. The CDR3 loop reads CASSPSVSSSYEQYF. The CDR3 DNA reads TGTGCCAGCTCACCATCCGTCTCGAGCTCCTACGAGCAGTACTTC. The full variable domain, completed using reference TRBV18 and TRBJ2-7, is NAGVMQNPRHLVRRRGQEARLRCSPMKGHSHVYWYRQLPEEGLKFMVYLQKENIIDESGMPKERFSAEFPKEGPSILRIQQVVRGDSAAYFCASSPSVSSSYEQYFGPGTRLTVT.

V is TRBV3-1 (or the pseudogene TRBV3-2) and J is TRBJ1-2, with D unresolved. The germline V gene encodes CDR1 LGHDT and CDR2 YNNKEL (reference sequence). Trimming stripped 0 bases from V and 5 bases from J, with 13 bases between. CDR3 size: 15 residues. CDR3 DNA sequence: TGTGCCAGCAGCCAAGATAACGATGGAGGATATGGCTACACCTTC. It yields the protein CASSQDNDGGYGYTF.

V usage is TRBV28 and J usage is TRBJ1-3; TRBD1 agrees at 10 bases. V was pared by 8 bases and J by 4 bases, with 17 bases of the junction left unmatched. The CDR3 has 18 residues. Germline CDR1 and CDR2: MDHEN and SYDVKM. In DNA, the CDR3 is TGTGCCAGCTCCTCGGTTGGAGGGGGACAGGGGTCCGGAAACACCATATATTTT. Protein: CASSSVGGGQGSGNTIYF. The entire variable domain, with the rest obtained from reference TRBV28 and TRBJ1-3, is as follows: DVKVTQSSRYLVKRTGEKVFLECVQDMDHENMFWYRQDPGLGLRLIYFSYDVKMKEKGDIPEGYSVSREKKERFSLILESASTNQTSMYLCASSSVGGGQGSGNTIYFGEGSWLTVV.

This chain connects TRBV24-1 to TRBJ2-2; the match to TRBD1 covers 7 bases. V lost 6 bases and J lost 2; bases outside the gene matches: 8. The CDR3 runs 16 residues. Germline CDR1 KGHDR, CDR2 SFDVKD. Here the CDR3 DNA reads TGTGCCACCAGTTCTGCCGGGACAGTTAACACCGGGGAGCTGTTTTTT. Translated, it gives CATSSAGTVNTGELFF.

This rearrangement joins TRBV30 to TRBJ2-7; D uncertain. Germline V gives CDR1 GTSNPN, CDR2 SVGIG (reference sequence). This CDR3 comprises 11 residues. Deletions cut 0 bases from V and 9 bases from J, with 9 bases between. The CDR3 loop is CAWSVNSGQYF. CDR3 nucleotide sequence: TGTGCCTGGAGTGTAAACTCAGGGCAGTACTTC.

The CDR3 sequence: CASSPGQNHSPLHF. In nucleotides, the CDR3 is TGCGCCAGCAGCCCGGGACAGAACCATTCACCCCTCCACTTT. The chain joins TRBV5-1 to TRBJ1-6; 7 nucleotides match TRBD1. The CDR3 length is 14 residues. Trimming cost V 4 bases and J 8 bases; bases outside gene matches: 6. Germline loops: CDR1 SGHRS, CDR2 YFSETQ.

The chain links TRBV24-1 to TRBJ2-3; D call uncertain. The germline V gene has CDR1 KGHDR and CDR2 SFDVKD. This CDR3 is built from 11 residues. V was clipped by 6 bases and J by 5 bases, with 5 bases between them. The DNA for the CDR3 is TGTGCCACCAGTCGGAGAGATACGCAGTATTTT. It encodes CATSRRDTQYF.

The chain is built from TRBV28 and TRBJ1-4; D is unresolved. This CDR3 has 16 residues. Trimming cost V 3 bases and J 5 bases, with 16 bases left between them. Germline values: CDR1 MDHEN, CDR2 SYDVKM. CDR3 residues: CASSFPSGIGNEKLFF. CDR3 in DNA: TGTGCCAGCAGTTTCCCCTCGGGAATCGGAAATGAAAAACTGTTTTTT. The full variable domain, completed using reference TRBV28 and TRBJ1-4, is DVKVTQSSRYLVKRTGEKVFLECVQDMDHENMFWYRQDPGLGLRLIYFSYDVKMKEKGDIPEGYSVSREKKERFSLILESASTNQTSMYLCASSFPSGIGNEKLFFGSGTQLSVL.

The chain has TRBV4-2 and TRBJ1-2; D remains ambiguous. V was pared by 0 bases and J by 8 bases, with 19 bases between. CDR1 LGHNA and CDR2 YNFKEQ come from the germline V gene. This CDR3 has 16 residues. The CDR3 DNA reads TGTGCCAGCAGCCAAGAGGGAACGGGGAGGGCTCAGGGCTACACCTTC. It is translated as CASSQEGTGRAQGYTF.

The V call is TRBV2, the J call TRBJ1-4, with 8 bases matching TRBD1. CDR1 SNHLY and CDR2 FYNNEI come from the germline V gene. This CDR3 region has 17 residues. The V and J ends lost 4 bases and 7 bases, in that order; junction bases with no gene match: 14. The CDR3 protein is CASSGRDRPALSEKLFF. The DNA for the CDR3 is TGTGCCAGCAGTGGGAGGGACAGGCCTGCACTGTCTGAAAAACTGTTTTTT.

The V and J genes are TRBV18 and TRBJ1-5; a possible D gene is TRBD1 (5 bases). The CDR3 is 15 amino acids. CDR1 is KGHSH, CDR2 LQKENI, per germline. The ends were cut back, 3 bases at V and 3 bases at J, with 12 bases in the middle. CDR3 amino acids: CASSPGGADNQPQHF. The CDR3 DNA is TGTGCCAGCTCACCTGGAGGGGCTGACAATCAGCCCCAGCATTTT.

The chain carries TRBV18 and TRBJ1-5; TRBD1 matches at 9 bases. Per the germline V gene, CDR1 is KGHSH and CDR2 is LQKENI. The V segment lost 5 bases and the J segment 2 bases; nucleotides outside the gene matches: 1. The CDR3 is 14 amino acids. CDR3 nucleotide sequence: TGTGCCAGCTCATGGGACAGGGGCAATCAGCCCCAGCATTTT. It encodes CASSWDRGNQPQHF.

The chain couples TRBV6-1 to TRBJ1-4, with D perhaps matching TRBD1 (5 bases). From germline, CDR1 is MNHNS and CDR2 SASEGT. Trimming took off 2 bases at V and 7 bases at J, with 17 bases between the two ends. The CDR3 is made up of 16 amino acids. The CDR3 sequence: CASSENWAAGGEKLFF. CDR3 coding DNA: TGTGCCAGCAGTGAAAACTGGGCGGCCGGGGGTGAAAAACTGTTTTTT.

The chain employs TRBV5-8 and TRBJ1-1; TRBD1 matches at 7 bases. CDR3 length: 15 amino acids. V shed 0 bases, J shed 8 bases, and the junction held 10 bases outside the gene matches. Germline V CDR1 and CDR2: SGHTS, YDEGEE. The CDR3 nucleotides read TGTGCCAGCAGCTTGGAGGGGGCCCGAGGATCCGAAGCTTTCTTT. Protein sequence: CASSLEGARGSEAFF.

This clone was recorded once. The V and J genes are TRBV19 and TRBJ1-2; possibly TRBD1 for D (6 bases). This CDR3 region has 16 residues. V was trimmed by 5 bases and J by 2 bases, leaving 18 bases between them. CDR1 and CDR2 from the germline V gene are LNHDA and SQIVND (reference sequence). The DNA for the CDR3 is TGTGCCAGTAGTCCCCATGGGACAAAATTGAACTATGGCTACACCTTC. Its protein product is CASSPHGTKLNYGYTF.

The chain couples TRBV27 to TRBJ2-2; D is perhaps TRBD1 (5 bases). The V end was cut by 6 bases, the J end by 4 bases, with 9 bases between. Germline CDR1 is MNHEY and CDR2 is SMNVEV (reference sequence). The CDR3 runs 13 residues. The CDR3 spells CASRGRGTGELFF. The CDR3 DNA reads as TGTGCCAGCAGGGGGCGCGGCACCGGGGAGCTGTTTTTT.

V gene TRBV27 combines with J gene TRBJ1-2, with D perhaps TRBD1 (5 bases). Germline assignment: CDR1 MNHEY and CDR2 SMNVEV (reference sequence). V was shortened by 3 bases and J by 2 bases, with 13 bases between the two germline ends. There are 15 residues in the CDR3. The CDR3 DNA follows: TGTGCCAGCAGTTTCTCAGGGAGGCCGAACTATGGCTACACCTTC. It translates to CASSFSGRPNYGYTF.

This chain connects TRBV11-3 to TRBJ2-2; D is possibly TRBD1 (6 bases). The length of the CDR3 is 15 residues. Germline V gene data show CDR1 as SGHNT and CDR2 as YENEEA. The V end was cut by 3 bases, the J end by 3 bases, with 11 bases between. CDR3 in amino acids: CASSFRGLHTGELFF. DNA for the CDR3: TGTGCCAGCAGCTTCAGGGGTTTGCACACCGGGGAGCTGTTTTTT. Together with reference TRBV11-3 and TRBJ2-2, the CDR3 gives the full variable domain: EAGVVQSPRYKIIEKKQPVAFWCNPISGHNTLYWYLQNLGQGPELLIRYENEEAVDDSQLPKDRFSAERLKGVDSTLKIQPAELGDSAVYLCASSFRGLHTGELFFGEGSRLTVL.

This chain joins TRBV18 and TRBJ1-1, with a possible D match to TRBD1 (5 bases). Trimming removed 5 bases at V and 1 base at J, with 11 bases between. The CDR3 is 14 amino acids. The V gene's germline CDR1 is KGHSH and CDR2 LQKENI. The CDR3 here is CASSDAGGNTEAFF. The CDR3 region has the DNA TGTGCCAGCTCAGACGCCGGGGGGAACACTGAAGCTTTCTTT. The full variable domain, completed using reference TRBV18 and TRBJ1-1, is NAGVMQNPRHLVRRRGQEARLRCSPMKGHSHVYWYRQLPEEGLKFMVYLQKENIIDESGMPKERFSAEFPKEGPSILRIQQVVRGDSAAYFCASSDAGGNTEAFFGQGTRLTVV.

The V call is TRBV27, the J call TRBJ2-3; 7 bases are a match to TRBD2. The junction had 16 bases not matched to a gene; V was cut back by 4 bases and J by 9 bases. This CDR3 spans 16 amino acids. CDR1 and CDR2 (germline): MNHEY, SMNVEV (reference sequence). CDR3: CASSSPIGRGRETQYF. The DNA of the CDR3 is TGTGCCAGCAGTTCCCCAATAGGGCGGGGGAGGGAAACGCAGTATTTT.

The CDR3 sequence is CASSQDTLSDNYEQYF. CDR3 coding DNA: TGTGCCAGCAGCCAAGATACCCTCTCGGACAACTACGAGCAGTACTTC. This sequence joins TRBV14 and TRBJ2-7; possible D gene TRBD1, 5 bases. V gave up 0 bases and J gave up 3 bases, with 15 bases separating them. Germline loops: CDR1 SGHDN, CDR2 FVKESK. This CDR3 is 16 amino acids long.

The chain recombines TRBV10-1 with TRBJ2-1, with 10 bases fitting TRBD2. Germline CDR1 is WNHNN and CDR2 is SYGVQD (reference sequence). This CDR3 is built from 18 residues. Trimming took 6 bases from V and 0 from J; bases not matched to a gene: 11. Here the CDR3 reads CASRPGVSGGFSYNEQFF. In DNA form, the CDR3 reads TGCGCCAGCAGGCCCGGGGTTAGCGGGGGGTTCTCCTACAATGAGCAGTTCTTC.

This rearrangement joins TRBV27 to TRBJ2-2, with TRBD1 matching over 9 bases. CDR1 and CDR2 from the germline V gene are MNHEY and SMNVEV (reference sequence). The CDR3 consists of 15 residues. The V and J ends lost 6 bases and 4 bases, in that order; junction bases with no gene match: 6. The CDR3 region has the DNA TGTGCCAGCAGGAGACAGGGGGGACGCACCGGGGAGCTGTTTTTT. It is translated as CASRRQGGRTGELFF.

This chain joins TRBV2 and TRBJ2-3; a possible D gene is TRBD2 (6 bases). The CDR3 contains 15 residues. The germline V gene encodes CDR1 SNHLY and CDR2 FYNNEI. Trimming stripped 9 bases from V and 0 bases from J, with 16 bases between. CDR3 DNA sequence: TGTGCCAGTGTGGGGAGAGGAGGGAGCACAGATACGCAGTATTTT. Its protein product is CASVGRGGSTDTQYF.